This T cell receptor beta chain is drawn from a study of OX40 agonist ivuxolimab in advanced cancers. The ends lost 4 bases at V and 3 bases at J; junction bases unmatched: 5. The CDR3 spans 16 residues. Germline V lookup: CDR1 MNHEY, CDR2 SVGAGI. Generated by immunoSEQ multiplex PCR, the TCRdb table keeps only in-frame clones and is missing some. Here the sample spans over 65,000 clones, roughly 88% being singletons. Sequencing was performed on CD4+ or CD8+ T cells sorted from blood, taken in a trial of the OX40 agonist ivuxolimab. The V call is TRBV6-5, the J call TRBJ2-3, with TRBD2 matching 12 bases. This TCR was recovered from an adult with an advanced solid tumor such as melanoma, head and neck, liver or kidney cancer. CDR3 residues: CASSLGLAGWTDTQYF. DNA for the CDR3: TGTGCCAGCAGTTTAGGACTAGCGGGATGGACAGATACGCAGTATTTT.